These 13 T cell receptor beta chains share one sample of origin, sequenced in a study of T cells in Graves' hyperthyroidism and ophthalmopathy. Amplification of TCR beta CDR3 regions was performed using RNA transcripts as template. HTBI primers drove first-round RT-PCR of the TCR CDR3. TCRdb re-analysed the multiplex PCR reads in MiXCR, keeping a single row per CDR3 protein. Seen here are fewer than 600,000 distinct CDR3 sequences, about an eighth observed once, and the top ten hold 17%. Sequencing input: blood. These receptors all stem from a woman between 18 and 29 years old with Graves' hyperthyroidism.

For the CDR3, the DNA is TGTGCCAGCAGCGGGACTAGCGGGAGGGCTCCAGATACGCAGTATTTT. This encodes CASSGTSGRAPDTQYF. The chain joins TRBV9 to TRBJ2-3; 15 bases fit TRBD2. The CDR3 length is 16 residues. The germline V gene has CDR1 SGDLS and CDR2 YYNGEE. V lost 3 bases, J lost 4 bases, and 3 bases stayed unmatched.

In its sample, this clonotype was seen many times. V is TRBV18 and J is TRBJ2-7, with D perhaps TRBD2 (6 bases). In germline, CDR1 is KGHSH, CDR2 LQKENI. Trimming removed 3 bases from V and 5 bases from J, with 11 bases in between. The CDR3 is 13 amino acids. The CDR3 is CASSPSGENEQYV. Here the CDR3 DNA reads TGTGCCAGCTCACCTTCGGGAGAGAACGAGCAGTACGTC.

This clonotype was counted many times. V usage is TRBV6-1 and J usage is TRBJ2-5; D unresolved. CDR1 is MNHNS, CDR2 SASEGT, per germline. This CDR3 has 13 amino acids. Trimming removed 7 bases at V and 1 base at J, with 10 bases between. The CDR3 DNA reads TGTGCCAGCACCCGAGCGCTCCAAGAGACCCAGTACTTC. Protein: CASTRALQETQYF.

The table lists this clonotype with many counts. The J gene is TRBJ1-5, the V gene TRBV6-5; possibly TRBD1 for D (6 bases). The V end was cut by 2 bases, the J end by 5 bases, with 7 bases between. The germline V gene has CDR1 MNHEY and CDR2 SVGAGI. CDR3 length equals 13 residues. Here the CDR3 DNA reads TGTGCCAGCAGTTACGCAGGGGATCAGCCCCAGCATTTT. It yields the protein CASSYAGDQPQHF.

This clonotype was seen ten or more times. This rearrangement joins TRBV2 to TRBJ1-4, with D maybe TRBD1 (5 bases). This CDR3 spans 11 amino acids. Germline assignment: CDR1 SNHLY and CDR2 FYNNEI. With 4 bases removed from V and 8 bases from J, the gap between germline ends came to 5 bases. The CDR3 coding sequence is TGTGCCAGCAGTGGGGGGGAAAAACTGTTTTTT. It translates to CASSGGEKLFF.

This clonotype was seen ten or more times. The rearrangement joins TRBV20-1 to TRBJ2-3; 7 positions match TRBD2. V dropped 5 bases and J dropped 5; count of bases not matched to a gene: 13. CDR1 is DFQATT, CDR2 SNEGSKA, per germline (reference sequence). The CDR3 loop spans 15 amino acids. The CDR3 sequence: CSAPPGGSTVDTQYF. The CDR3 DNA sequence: TGCAGTGCTCCCCCTGGCGGGAGTACGGTAGATACGCAGTATTTT.

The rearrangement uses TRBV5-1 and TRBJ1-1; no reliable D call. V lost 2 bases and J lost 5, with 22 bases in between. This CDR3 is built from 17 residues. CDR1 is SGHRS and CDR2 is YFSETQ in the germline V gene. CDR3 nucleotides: TGCGCCAGCAGCTTTGACGGAAACAGTCGGGTGGGAACTGAAGCTTTCTTT. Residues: CASSFDGNSRVGTEAFF.

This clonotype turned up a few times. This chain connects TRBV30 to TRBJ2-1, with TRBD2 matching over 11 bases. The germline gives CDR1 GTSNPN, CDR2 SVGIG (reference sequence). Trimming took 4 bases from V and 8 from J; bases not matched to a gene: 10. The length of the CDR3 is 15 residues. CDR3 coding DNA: TGTGCCTGGACCCGGCTGGGACTAGCGGACCATGAGCAGTTCTTC. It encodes CAWTRLGLADHEQFF.

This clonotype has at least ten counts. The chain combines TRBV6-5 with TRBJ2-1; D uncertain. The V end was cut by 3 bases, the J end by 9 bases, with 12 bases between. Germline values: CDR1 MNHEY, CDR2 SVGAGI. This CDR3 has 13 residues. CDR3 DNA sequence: TGTGCCAGCAGTTATGTGGACCTGGGTGAGCAGTTCTTC. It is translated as CASSYVDLGEQFF.

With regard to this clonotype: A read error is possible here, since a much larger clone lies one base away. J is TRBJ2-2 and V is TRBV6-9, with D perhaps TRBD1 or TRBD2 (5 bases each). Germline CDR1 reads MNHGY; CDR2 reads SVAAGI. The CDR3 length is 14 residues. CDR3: CASSYDSDTGEPFF. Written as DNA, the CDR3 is TGTGCCAGCAGTTATGACTCGGACACCGGGGAGCCGTTTTTT.

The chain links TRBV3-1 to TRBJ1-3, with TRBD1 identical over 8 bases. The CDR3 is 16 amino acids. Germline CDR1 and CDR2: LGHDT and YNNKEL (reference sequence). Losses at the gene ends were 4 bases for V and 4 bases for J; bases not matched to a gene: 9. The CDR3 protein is CASSRGTGGRGNTIYF. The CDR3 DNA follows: TGTGCCAGCAGCCGGGGAACAGGGGGGAGAGGAAACACCATATATTTT.

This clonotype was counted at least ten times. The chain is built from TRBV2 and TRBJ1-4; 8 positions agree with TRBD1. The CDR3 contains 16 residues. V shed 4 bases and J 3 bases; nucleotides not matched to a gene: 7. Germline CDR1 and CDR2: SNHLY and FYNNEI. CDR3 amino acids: CASSARTGPANEKLFF. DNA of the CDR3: TGTGCCAGCAGTGCCAGGACAGGGCCGGCTAATGAAAAACTGTTTTTT.

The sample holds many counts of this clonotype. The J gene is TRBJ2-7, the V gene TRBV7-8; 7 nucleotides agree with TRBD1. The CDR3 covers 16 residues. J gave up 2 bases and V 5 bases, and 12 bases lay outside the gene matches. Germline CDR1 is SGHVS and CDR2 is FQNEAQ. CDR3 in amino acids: CASSPLQGQTTYEQYV. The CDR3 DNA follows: TGTGCCAGCAGCCCTCTTCAGGGACAGACGACCTACGAGCAGTACGTC.